The 22 T cell receptor beta chains listed next were all sequenced from one sample in a study of blood T cells in healthy people across ages. Next came a second PCR, run for about 6 to 12 cycles, which used a sample-barcoded 5' primer along with a J-beta primer mix. MiXCR, applied by TCRdb to the 5' RACE reads, yields one record per CDR3 protein. Seen here are around 1,100,000 distinct CDR3 sequences, more than 30% observed once, and the top ten hold around 12%. The sequencing input was blood. The receptors were sampled from a man younger than 35 in good health.

In this sample, this clonotype turned up once. The rearrangement uses TRBV4-3 and TRBJ1-5, with D perhaps matching TRBD1 (5 bases). Trimming removed 0 bases at V and 2 bases at J, with 11 bases between. This CDR3 has 16 amino acids. Germline assignment: CDR1 LGHNA and CDR2 YSLEER. The CDR3 sequence: CASSQDGRDGNQPQHF. The CDR3, as DNA: TGCGCCAGCAGCCAAGATGGCAGGGACGGCAATCAGCCCCAGCATTTT.

V usage is TRBV28 and J usage is TRBJ1-2; 7 nucleotides agree with TRBD1. In germline, CDR1 is MDHEN, CDR2 SYDVKM. CDR3 length: 15 amino acids. V trimming: 6 bases; J trimming: 3 bases; junction bases outside the gene matches: 10. This chain's CDR3 is CASRAPGQSHYGYTF. The DNA for the CDR3 is TGTGCCAGCAGGGCTCCGGGACAGAGTCACTATGGCTACACCTTC.

The table lists this clonotype with a few counts. J is TRBJ1-1 and V is TRBV6-2 or TRBV6-3, with 8 nucleotides matching TRBD1. In germline, CDR1 is MNHEY, CDR2 SVGEGT. With V trimmed by 2 bases and J by 4 bases, 12 bases remained unmatched. The CDR3 loop spans 17 amino acids. CDR3: CASSYPTRTGRITEAFF. CDR3 DNA: TGTGCCAGCAGTTACCCCACCCGGACAGGGAGAATCACTGAAGCTTTCTTT.

V usage is TRBV11-1 and J usage is TRBJ2-4; tentatively, D is TRBD2 (6 bases). In germline, CDR1 is SGHAT, CDR2 FQDESV (reference sequence). CDR3 length equals 17 residues. With 0 bases removed from V and 8 bases from J, the gap between germline ends came to 20 bases. The CDR3 reads CASSLANGFTWEDIQYF. The CDR3 bases are TGTGCCAGCAGCTTAGCGAATGGTTTTACTTGGGAGGACATTCAGTACTTC. The full variable domain, its missing parts supplied by reference TRBV11-1 and TRBJ2-4, is EAEVAQSPRYKITEKSQAVAFWCDPISGHATLYWYRQILGQGPELLVQFQDESVVDDSQLPKDRFSAERLKGVDSTLKIQPAELGDSAMYLCASSLANGFTWEDIQYFGAGTRLSVL.

The chain has TRBV7-2 and TRBJ1-4; D call uncertain. V was pared by 6 bases and J by 7 bases, with 9 bases between. Germline values: CDR1 SGHTA, CDR2 FQGNSA. The CDR3 is made up of 12 amino acids. CDR3: CASSRWGEKLFF. The CDR3 region has the DNA TGTGCCAGCAGTCGGTGGGGTGAAAAACTGTTTTTT. Full variable domain (remainder filled in from reference TRBV7-2 and TRBJ1-4): GAGVSQSPSNKVTEKGKDVELRCDPISGHTALYWYRQSLGQGLEFLIYFQGNSAPDKSGLPSDRFSAERTGGSVSTLTIQRTQQEDSAVYLCASSRWGEKLFFGSGTQLSVL.

This clonotype was observed a few times. The J gene is TRBJ2-3, the V gene TRBV5-1, with 9 bases aligning to TRBD1. J was trimmed by 3 bases and V by 2 bases; bases with no gene match: 4. Germline V gene lookup returns CDR1 SGHRS and CDR2 YFSETQ. This CDR3 spans 15 amino acids. The CDR3 bases are TGCGCCAGCAGCTTCACAGGGGGCTGGACAGATACGCAGTATTTT. Its translation is CASSFTGGWTDTQYF.

V gene TRBV9 combines with J gene TRBJ2-7; TRBD1 agrees at 8 bases. CDR3 length: 14 amino acids. V dropped 2 bases and J dropped 7; count of bases not matched to a gene: 8. Per the germline V gene, CDR1 is SGDLS and CDR2 is YYNGEE. CDR3 region: CASSVSGGKNEQYF. The DNA of the CDR3 is TGTGCCAGCAGCGTGTCAGGGGGCAAAAATGAGCAGTACTTC.

The V call is TRBV10-3, the J call TRBJ1-2, with a tentative D call TRBD1 (5 bases). Trimming took off 2 bases at V and 4 bases at J, with 14 bases between the two ends. Per germline, CDR1 ENHRY and CDR2 SYGVKD. This CDR3 is 15 amino acids long. This CDR3 is CAISERATRGYGYTF. CDR3 in DNA: TGTGCCATCAGTGAGAGAGCCACGAGGGGCTATGGCTACACCTTC.

Regarding this clonotype: Germline and junction disagree at one end, which may indicate a read error. This chain uses TRBV20-1 with TRBJ2-1, with D perhaps matching TRBD2 (6 bases). CDR1 and CDR2 (germline): DFQATT, SNEGSKA (reference sequence). CDR3 size: 14 residues. The CDR3 sequence is CSARDLGSYKEQFF. CDR3 sequence (DNA): TGCAGTGCTCGGGACTTGGGCTCCTACAAGGAGCAGTTCTTC.

Here the CDR3 reads CSLSGGPYNEQFF. The CDR3 coding sequence is TGCAGCTTGAGCGGGGGGCCCTACAATGAGCAGTTCTTC. This chain connects TRBV20-1 to TRBJ2-1; TRBD2 agrees at 9 bases. The CDR3 has 13 amino acids. The germline V gene has CDR1 DFQATT and CDR2 SNEGSKA (reference sequence).

The genes are TRBV11-2 and TRBJ1-2; D ambiguous. The CDR3 spans 16 residues. Germline V CDR1 and CDR2: SGHAT, FQNNGV. V was shortened by 0 bases and J by 5 bases, with 16 bases between the two germline ends. CDR3 bases: TGTGCCAGCAGCTTAGACAACCCGGACGGGATTTATGGCTACACCTTC. Translating it yields CASSLDNPDGIYGYTF.

Many counts were recorded for this clonotype. The J gene is TRBJ1-4, the V gene TRBV9; TRBD1 matches at 9 bases. Germline V gene data show CDR1 as SGDLS and CDR2 as YYNGEE. The CDR3 is 15 residues long. J was trimmed by 3 bases and V by 4 bases; bases with no gene match: 4. This CDR3 is CASSPRTGANEKLFF. DNA for the CDR3: TGTGCCAGCAGCCCGCGGACAGGGGCTAATGAAAAACTGTTTTTT.

The genes are TRBV5-5 and TRBJ1-5; D call uncertain. Germline assignment: CDR1 SGHKS and CDR2 YYEKEE (reference sequence). The CDR3 spans 15 residues. The germline V and J ends were trimmed by 7 bases and 5 bases, with 19 bases remaining between them. The CDR3 here is CASRVEVFSDQPQHF. The CDR3 DNA reads as TGTGCCAGCCGAGTCGAGGTTTTTAGTGATCAGCCCCAGCATTTT.

The sample holds a few counts of this clonotype. The rearrangement joins TRBV6-1 to TRBJ2-3, with 12 bases aligning to TRBD2. Germline values: CDR1 MNHNS, CDR2 SASEGT. The CDR3 covers 18 residues. The trim removed 5 bases at V and 0 bases at J, leaving 9 bases unmatched. CDR3 DNA sequence: TGTGCCAGCAGTAATCTAGCGGGGGGGCACCCTAGCACAGATACGCAGTATTTT. It specifies CASSNLAGGHPSTDTQYF.

This sequence joins TRBV6-2 or TRBV6-3 and TRBJ2-1; D not resolved. This CDR3 is built from 11 residues. Germline CDR1 reads MNHEY; CDR2 reads SVGEGT. Trimming took off 2 bases at V and 7 bases at J, with 3 bases between the two ends. This CDR3 reads CASSYKNEQFF. In nucleotides, the CDR3 is TGTGCCAGCAGTTACAAAAATGAGCAGTTCTTC.

This clonotype has only a few counts. V is TRBV4-1 and J is TRBJ1-5, with D uncertain. The germline CDR1 and CDR2 sequences are MGHRA and YSYEKL. The CDR3 is 13 residues long. V lost 2 bases to trimming and J lost 4 bases, with 6 bases between them. The CDR3, as DNA: TGCGCCAGCAGCCAACTTTGGAATCAGCCCCAGCATTTT. It specifies CASSQLWNQPQHF.

This rearrangement joins TRBV6-2 or TRBV6-3 to TRBJ2-7; 8 nucleotides match TRBD1. With V trimmed by 5 bases and J by 7 bases, 10 bases remained unmatched. The CDR3 is 14 amino acids. Per the germline V gene, CDR1 is MNHEY and CDR2 is SVGEGT. The CDR3 DNA reads as TGTGCCAGCAGTACACGACAGGGGTACAATGAGCAGTACTTC. The encoded protein is CASSTRQGYNEQYF.

The rearrangement joins TRBV7-8 to TRBJ1-4; D might be TRBD1 (6 bases). Germline-derived CDR1 and CDR2 are SGHVS and FQNEAQ. This CDR3 is 16 amino acids long. V lost 1 base and J 6 bases, leaving 15 bases between the germline ends. CDR3 sequence (DNA): TGTGCCAGCAGCTTAGTCGGGGGCAGGACTGATGAAAAACTGTTTTTT. It translates to CASSLVGGRTDEKLFF. The whole variable domain, remainder taken from reference TRBV7-8 and TRBJ1-4, is GAGVSQSPRYKVAKRGQDVALRCDPISGHVSLFWYQQALGQGPEFLTYFQNEAQLDKSGLPSDRFFAERPEGSVSTLKIQRTQQEDSAVYLCASSLVGGRTDEKLFFGSGTQLSVL.

The chain carries TRBV7-6 and TRBJ2-5, with 8 bases aligning to TRBD1. Germline V gives CDR1 SGHVS, CDR2 FNYEAQ. This CDR3 comprises 15 residues. Trimming took 2 bases from V and 3 from J; bases not matched to a gene: 5. The CDR3 spells CASSLLRTGKETQYF. Written as DNA, the CDR3 is TGTGCCAGCAGCTTACTTCGGACAGGGAAAGAGACCCAGTACTTC.

CDR3 loop: CSAPVGSAYNEQFF. In DNA form, the CDR3 reads TGCAGTGCCCCGGTGGGATCTGCCTACAATGAGCAGTTCTTC. The chain uses TRBV20-1 and TRBJ2-1, with D unresolved. V lost 6 bases and J 2 bases, leaving 14 bases between the germline ends. Germline lookup yields CDR1 DFQATT and CDR2 SNEGSKA (reference sequence). The CDR3 spans 14 residues.

The chain recombines TRBV12-3 or TRBV12-4 with TRBJ1-6; tentatively, D is TRBD1 (6 bases). Trimming stripped 5 bases from V and 5 bases from J, with 10 bases between. The CDR3 is made up of 14 amino acids. The CDR3 spells CASSMGADNSPLHF. The CDR3 coding sequence is TGTGCCAGCAGTATGGGGGCAGATAATTCACCCCTCCACTTT.

This clonotype was seen a few times. This chain joins TRBV20-1 and TRBJ2-7, with D perhaps matching TRBD1 (6 bases). In germline, CDR1 is DFQATT, CDR2 SNEGSKA (reference sequence). This CDR3 region has 15 residues. With 5 bases removed from V and 2 bases from J, the gap between germline ends came to 19 bases. CDR3 loop: CSAFPGQGPPYEQYF. The CDR3 coding sequence is TGCAGTGCTTTCCCGGGACAAGGGCCTCCCTACGAGCAGTACTTC.